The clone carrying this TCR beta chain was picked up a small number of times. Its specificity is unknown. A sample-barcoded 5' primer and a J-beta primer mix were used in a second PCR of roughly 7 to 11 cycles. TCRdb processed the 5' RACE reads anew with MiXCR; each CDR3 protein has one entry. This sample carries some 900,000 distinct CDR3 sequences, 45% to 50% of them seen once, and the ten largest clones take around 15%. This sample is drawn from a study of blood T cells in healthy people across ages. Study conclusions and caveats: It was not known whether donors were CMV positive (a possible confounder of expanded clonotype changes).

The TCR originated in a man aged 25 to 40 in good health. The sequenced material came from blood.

The CDR3 nucleotides are TGTGCCATCAGTGACGGTAGATCCTACGAGCAGTACTTC. Translation gives CAISDGRSYEQYF. The V call is TRBV10-3, the J call TRBJ2-7, with no clear D. CDR1 is ENHRY and CDR2 is SYGVKD in the germline V gene. There are 13 residues in the CDR3. V lost 3 bases and J lost 1, with 7 bases in between.